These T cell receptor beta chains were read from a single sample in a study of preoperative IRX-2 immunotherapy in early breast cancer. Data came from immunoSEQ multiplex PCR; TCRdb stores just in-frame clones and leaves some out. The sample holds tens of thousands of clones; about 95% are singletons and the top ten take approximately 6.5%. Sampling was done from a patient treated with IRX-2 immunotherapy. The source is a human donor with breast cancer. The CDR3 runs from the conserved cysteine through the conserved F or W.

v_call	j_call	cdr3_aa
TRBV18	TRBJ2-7	CASSPLGTGDFHEQYF
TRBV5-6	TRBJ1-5	CASSHGPDRAGNQPQHF
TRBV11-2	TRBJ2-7	CASSLDIGTGGYEQYF
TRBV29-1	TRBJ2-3	CSVLFTSTDTQYF
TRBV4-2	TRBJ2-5	CASSQDLVIAGYQETQYF
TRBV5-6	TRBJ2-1	CASSNGHTWGDEQFF
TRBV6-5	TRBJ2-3	CASKVSLTTDTQYF
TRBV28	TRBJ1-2	CASTLGGEYYGYTF
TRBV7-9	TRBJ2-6	CASSWSGSGANVLTF
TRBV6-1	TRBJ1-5	CASSFRVADNQPQHF
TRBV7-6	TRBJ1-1	CASSRKPTTGINTEAFF
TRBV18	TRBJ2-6	CASSPPYTGEGANVLTF
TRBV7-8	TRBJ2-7	CASSPPGILYEQYF
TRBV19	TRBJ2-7	CASGTTGGEGLTYEQYF
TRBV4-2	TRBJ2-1	CASSQVVASGSSSYNEQFF
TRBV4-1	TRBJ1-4	CASSQPTNEKLFF
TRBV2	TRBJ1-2	CASGKHYGYTF
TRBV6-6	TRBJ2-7	CASSFSGQTYEQYF
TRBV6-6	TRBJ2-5	CASTSGTGGFTQYF
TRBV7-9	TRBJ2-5	CASRVGAEETQYF
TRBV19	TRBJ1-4	CASSIDPRQGKRATNEKLFF
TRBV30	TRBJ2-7	CAWRSIDHYEQYF
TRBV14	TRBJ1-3	CASRHRGSGNTIYF
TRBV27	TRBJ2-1	CASSLGTTTYNEQFF
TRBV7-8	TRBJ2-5	CASSPQGGETQYF
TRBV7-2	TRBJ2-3	CASSLDRRYSDTQYF
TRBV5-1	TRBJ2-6	CASSTGLFGTGANVLTF
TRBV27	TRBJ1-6	CASSSKDREGSPLHF
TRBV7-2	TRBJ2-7	CASSRTRGTSGYEQYF
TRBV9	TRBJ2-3	CASTARGLEDTQYF
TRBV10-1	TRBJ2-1	CASSTAPGQGRNEQFF
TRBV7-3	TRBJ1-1	CASSLTSGGVTEAFF
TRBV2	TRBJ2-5	CASSGELVRARETQYF
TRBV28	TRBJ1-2	CASSLWDRVVF
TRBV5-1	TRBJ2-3	CASSLTSPGPPSTDTQYF
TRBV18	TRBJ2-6	CASSPLRSSGANVLTF
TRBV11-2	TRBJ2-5	CASSLDRQETQYF
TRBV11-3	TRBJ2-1	CASSSPGTNTYNEQFF
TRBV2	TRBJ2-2	CASRRTGSELFF
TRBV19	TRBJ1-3	CASISHRAARESSGNTIYF
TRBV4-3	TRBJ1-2	CASSLGHGYTF
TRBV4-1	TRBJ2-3	CASGGLAETDTQYF
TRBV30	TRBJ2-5	CAWSTGQGSKTQYF
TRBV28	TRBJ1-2	CASSLKGRGYTF
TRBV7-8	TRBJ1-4	CASSLAGTGGEKLFF
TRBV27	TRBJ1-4	CASSFGNTNEKLFF
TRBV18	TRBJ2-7	CASSPPTVWYEQYF
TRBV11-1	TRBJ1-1	CASSLLGPNTEAFF
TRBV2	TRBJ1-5	CASEKDPTSNQPQHF
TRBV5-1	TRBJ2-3	CASSLYPGTDTQYF
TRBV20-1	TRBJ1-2	CSARLGAGYTF
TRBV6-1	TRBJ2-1	CASSEDGGRARDNEQFF
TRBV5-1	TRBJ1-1	CASSQGQGTPNTEAFF
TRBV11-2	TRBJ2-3	CASSLALAGGTDTQYF
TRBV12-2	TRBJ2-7	CASRLGNYEQYF
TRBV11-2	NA	CASSDRDRIVSEQYF
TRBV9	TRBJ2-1	CASSVVGGSGTLDEQFF